The next 17 T cell receptor beta chains were all read from a single sample in a study of blood T cells in healthy people across ages. A sample-barcoded 5' primer and a J-beta primer mix were used in a second PCR of about 7 to 11 cycles. TCRdb redid the calling of the 5' RACE reads with MiXCR, one entry per CDR3 protein. Here the sample spans about 1.8 million distinct CDR3 sequences, less than 50% being singletons. Source material: blood. Receptors originate from a woman aged 40 to 49 in good health.

The chain has TRBV10-3 and TRBJ2-3; a weak D match, TRBD1 (5 bases). This CDR3 has 12 residues. V shed 2 bases and J shed 10 bases, with 10 bases lying between them. Germline V lookup: CDR1 ENHRY, CDR2 SYGVKD. The CDR3 DNA is TGTGCCATCAGTGAGACGGACAATGCGCAGTATTTT. This translates into CAISETDNAQYF.

This clonotype was detected a few times. The chain combines TRBV24-1 with TRBJ2-1; 8 bases align to TRBD2. This CDR3 comprises 14 residues. From germline, CDR1 is KGHDR and CDR2 SFDVKD. V lost 9 bases to trimming and J lost 7 bases; unmatched junction nucleotides: 10. CDR3 region: CATDSGVSWNEQFF. The CDR3 DNA is TGTGCCACCGATAGCGGGGTTTCTTGGAATGAGCAGTTCTTC.

The chain uses TRBV6-2 or TRBV6-3 and TRBJ2-5, with D tentatively TRBD1 (5 bases). Trimming removed 8 bases at V and 3 bases at J, with 19 bases between. CDR3 length: 15 amino acids. Germline CDR1 is MNHEY and CDR2 is SVGEGT. The CDR3 is CASHGAGASEETQYF. CDR3 bases: TGTGCCAGCCATGGGGCTGGAGCCTCTGAAGAGACCCAGTACTTC.

The genes are TRBV15 and TRBJ2-6; 8 bases align to TRBD1. The CDR3 totals 21 residues. Germline CDR1 and CDR2: LNHNV and YYDKDF (reference sequence). The V and J ends lost 0 bases and 1 base, in that order; junction bases with no gene match: 14. DNA of the CDR3: TGTGCCACCAGCAGAGACCTGCTACGACAGGGGACCACTTCTGGGGCCAACGTCCTGACTTTC. This codes for CATSRDLLRQGTTSGANVLTF. Together with reference TRBV15 and TRBJ2-6, the CDR3 gives the full variable domain: DAMVIQNPRYQVTQFGKPVTLSCSQTLNHNVMYWYQQKSSQAPKLLFHYYDKDFNNEADTPDNFQSRRPNTSFCFLDIRSPGLGDTAMYLCATSRDLLRQGTTSGANVLTFGAGSRLTVL.

In this sample, this clonotype turned up once. The chain couples TRBV20-1 to TRBJ1-1; TRBD1 might be the D (6 bases). CDR1 is DFQATT and CDR2 is SNEGSKA in the germline V gene (reference sequence). V lost 5 bases, J lost 0 bases, and 10 bases lay in between. This CDR3 spans 13 amino acids. In DNA, the CDR3 is TGCAGTGCTCTCCGGGACATGAACACTGAAGCTTTCTTT. Translation: CSALRDMNTEAFF.

This chain joins TRBV20-1 and TRBJ1-5, with 7 bases identical to TRBD1. Germline values: CDR1 DFQATT, CDR2 SNEGSKA (reference sequence). The CDR3 is 15 residues long. Trimming took 6 bases from V and 2 from J; bases not matched to a gene: 10. CDR3 loop: CSARQGGLGNQPQHF. The CDR3 coding sequence is TGCAGTGCCCGACAGGGAGGGCTGGGCAATCAGCCCCAGCATTTT.

The rearrangement joins TRBV7-2 to TRBJ2-5; D possibly corresponds to TRBD1 (6 bases). This CDR3 has 15 residues. Germline V CDR1 and CDR2: SGHTA, FQGNSA. The V gene lost 0 bases and the J gene lost 2 bases, with 10 bases spanning the gap. The CDR3 region is CASSLANTGQETQYF. CDR3 in DNA: TGTGCCAGCAGCTTAGCTAATACAGGGCAAGAGACCCAGTACTTC.

The rearrangement joins TRBV27 to TRBJ1-2; no clear D gene. Trimming shortened V by 10 bases and J by 6 bases, and 15 bases separated the two germline ends. The CDR3 extends over 12 amino acids. From germline, CDR1 is MNHEY and CDR2 SMNVEV (reference sequence). CDR3 nucleotide sequence: TGTGCCACCCCGGTTCCGAGTAATGGCTACACCTTC. It specifies CATPVPSNGYTF.

This clonotype was detected a few times. The V and J genes are TRBV4-1 and TRBJ1-6; D gene unclear. This CDR3 comprises 15 residues. Germline V CDR1 and CDR2: MGHRA, YSYEKL. V was trimmed by 6 bases and J by 5 bases, leaving 14 bases between them. The CDR3 is CASRHPDRHNSPLHF. The CDR3 DNA follows: TGCGCCAGCAGACATCCGGACCGTCATAATTCACCCCTCCACTTT.

The chain is built from TRBV27 and TRBJ1-6; perhaps TRBD1 as D (5 bases). The CDR3 covers 17 residues. Trimming stripped 7 bases from V and 7 bases from J, with 23 bases between. The germline V gene has CDR1 MNHEY and CDR2 SMNVEV (reference sequence). The CDR3 DNA reads as TGTGCCAGCACCGCTAGGTCCCTAGGGGTGGACAATTCACCCCTCCACTTT. Amino acid sequence: CASTARSLGVDNSPLHF.

The rearrangement links TRBV2 to TRBJ2-6; D remains ambiguous. The ends were cut back, 6 bases at V and 0 bases at J, with 18 bases in the middle. The CDR3 covers 18 residues. Germline CDR1 reads SNHLY; CDR2 reads FYNNEI. The CDR3 sequence is CASSPEGGSSSGANVLTF. The CDR3 DNA sequence: TGTGCCAGCAGCCCGGAAGGTGGAAGTTCCTCTGGGGCCAACGTCCTGACTTTC.

The chain combines TRBV5-1 with TRBJ1-2; 11 bases match TRBD1. Germline trimming cut 2 bases from V and 4 bases from J; bases unmatched to any gene: 4. Germline values: CDR1 SGHRS, CDR2 YFSETQ. The CDR3 covers 15 residues. CDR3 residues: CASSFGDRGSYGYTF. The DNA for the CDR3 is TGCGCCAGCAGCTTTGGGGACAGGGGGTCCTATGGCTACACCTTC. Complete variable domain (other parts from reference TRBV5-1 and TRBJ1-2): KAGVTQTPRYLIKTRGQQVTLSCSPISGHRSVSWYQQTPGQGLQFLFEYFSETQRNKGNFPGRFSGRQFSNSRSEMNVSTLELGDSALYLCASSFGDRGSYGYTFGSGTRLTVV.

Written as DNA, the CDR3 is TGTGCCAGCAGCTTCGCAACCGGGACTAGCCAAAAAAGGTCCTACAATGAGCAGTTCTTC. It translates to CASSFATGTSQKRSYNEQFF. V is TRBV7-2 and J is TRBJ2-1; 9 bases agree with TRBD2. V trimming: 3 bases; J trimming: 1 base; junction bases outside the gene matches: 16. The CDR3 has 20 residues. Germline lookup yields CDR1 SGHTA and CDR2 FQGNSA.

This chain links TRBV4-1 with TRBJ2-1; 10 bases are shared with TRBD2. The germline V gene encodes CDR1 MGHRA and CDR2 YSYEKL. CDR3 length: 18 residues. The V and J ends lost 1 base and 0 bases, in that order; junction bases with no gene match: 6. CDR3 nucleotides: TGCGCCAGCAGCCAAGTATTAGGACTAGCGGTCTCCTACAATGAGCAGTTCTTC. It specifies CASSQVLGLAVSYNEQFF.

The rearrangement uses TRBV5-1 and TRBJ2-7; 9 bases align to TRBD1. The CDR3 loop spans 15 amino acids. Germline assignment: CDR1 SGHRS and CDR2 YFSETQ. The J segment lost 2 bases and the V segment lost 3 bases, leaving 6 bases of the junction unmatched. CDR3 bases: TGCGCCAGCAGCTCCTCCGGGACAGGGACCTACGAGCAGTACTTC. Its protein product is CASSSSGTGTYEQYF.

This chain connects TRBV20-1 to TRBJ2-7; 9 bases align to TRBD1. The length of the CDR3 is 14 residues. Trimming removed 2 bases from V and 2 bases from J; junction bases left unmatched: 4. Germline V CDR1 and CDR2: DFQATT, SNEGSKA (reference sequence). The CDR3 is CSARRDRATYEQYF. The CDR3 DNA reads as TGCAGTGCTAGAAGGGACAGGGCGACCTACGAGCAGTACTTC.

The chain carries TRBV12-3 or TRBV12-4 and TRBJ1-2; the D gene is possibly TRBD1 (5 bases). Trimming removed 6 bases at V and 8 bases at J, with 16 bases between. The CDR3 runs to 13 residues. CDR3 DNA: TGTGCCAGCAGGGGGTACGGGACGCGAGGCTACACCTTC. The encoded protein is CASRGYGTRGYTF.